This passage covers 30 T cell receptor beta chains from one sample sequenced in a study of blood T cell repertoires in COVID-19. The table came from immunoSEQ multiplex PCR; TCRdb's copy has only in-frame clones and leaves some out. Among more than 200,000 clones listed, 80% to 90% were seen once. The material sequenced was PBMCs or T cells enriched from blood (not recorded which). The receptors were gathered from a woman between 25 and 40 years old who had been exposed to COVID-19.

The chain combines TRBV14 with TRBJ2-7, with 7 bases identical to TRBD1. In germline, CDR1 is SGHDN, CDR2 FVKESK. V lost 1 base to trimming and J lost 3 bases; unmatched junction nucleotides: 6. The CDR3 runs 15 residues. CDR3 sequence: CASSQGTGFLYEQYF. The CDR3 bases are TGTGCCAGCAGCCAAGGGACAGGATTCCTCTACGAGCAGTACTTC.

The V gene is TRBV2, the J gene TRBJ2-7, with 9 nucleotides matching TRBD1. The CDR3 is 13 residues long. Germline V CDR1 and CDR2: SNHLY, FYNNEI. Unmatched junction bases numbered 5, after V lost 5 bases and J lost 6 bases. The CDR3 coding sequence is TGTGCCAGCAGTAGGGGACAGGGACGCGAGCAGTACTTC. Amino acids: CASSRGQGREQYF.

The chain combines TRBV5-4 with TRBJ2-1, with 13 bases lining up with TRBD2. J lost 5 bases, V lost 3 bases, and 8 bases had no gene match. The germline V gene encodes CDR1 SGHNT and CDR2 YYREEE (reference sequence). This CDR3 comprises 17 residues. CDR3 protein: CASSSPGTSGIDNEQFF. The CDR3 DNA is TGTGCCAGCAGCTCGCCCGGGACTAGCGGGATCGACAATGAGCAGTTCTTC. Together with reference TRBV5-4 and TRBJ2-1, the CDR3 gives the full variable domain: ETGVTQSPTHLIKTRGQQVTLRCSSQSGHNTVSWYQQALGQGPQFIFQYYREEENGRGNFPPRFSGLQFPNYSSELNVNALELDDSALYLCASSSPGTSGIDNEQFFGPGTRLTVL.

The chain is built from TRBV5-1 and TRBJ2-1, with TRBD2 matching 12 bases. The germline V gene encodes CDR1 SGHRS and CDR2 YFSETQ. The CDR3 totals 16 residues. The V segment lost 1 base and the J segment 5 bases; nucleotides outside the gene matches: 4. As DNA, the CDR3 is TGCGCCAGCAGCTTGACTAGCGGGAGGTATAACAATGAGCAGTTCTTC. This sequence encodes CASSLTSGRYNNEQFF.

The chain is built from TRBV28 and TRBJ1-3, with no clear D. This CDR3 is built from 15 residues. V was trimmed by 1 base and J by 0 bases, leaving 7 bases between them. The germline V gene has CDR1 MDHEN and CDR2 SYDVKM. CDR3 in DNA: TGTGCCAGCAGTTTATATTGGAGCTCTGGAAACACCATATATTTT. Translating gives CASSLYWSSGNTIYF.

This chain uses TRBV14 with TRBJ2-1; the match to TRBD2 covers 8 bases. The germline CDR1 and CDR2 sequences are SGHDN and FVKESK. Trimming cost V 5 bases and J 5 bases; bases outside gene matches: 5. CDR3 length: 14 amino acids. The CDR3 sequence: CASSSAGGDNEQFF. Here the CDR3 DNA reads TGTGCCAGCAGCTCGGCGGGAGGAGACAATGAGCAGTTCTTC.

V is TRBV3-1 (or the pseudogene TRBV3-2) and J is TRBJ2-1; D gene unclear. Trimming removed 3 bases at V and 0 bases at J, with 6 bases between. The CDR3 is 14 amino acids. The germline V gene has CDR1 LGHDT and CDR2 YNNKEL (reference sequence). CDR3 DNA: TGTGCCAGCAGCCAGGCTAGCTCCTACAATGAGCAGTTCTTC. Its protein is CASSQASSYNEQFF.

The CDR3 here is CASRAQGASAYRGYTF. The CDR3 DNA follows: TGCGCCAGCAGGGCACAGGGGGCCAGCGCCTATCGGGGCTACACCTTC. This rearrangement joins TRBV4-1 to TRBJ1-2; 9 nucleotides agree with TRBD1. J gave up 8 bases and V 6 bases, and 16 bases lay outside the gene matches. This CDR3 spans 16 amino acids. CDR1 and CDR2 from the germline V gene are MGHRA and YSYEKL.

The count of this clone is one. The CDR3 nucleotides are TGTGCCAGCAGCGCTACAGGGAGTAACTATGGCTACACCTTC. Encoded protein: CASSATGSNYGYTF. The V call is TRBV5-4, the J call TRBJ1-2; TRBD1 might be the D (6 bases). V was trimmed by 4 bases and J by 1 base, leaving 11 bases between them. This CDR3 spans 14 amino acids. Germline CDR1 reads SGHNT; CDR2 reads YYREEE (reference sequence). The full variable domain, with the rest looked up from reference TRBV5-4 and TRBJ1-2, is ETGVTQSPTHLIKTRGQQVTLRCSSQSGHNTVSWYQQALGQGPQFIFQYYREEENGRGNFPPRFSGLQFPNYSSELNVNALELDDSALYLCASSATGSNYGYTFGSGTRLTVV.

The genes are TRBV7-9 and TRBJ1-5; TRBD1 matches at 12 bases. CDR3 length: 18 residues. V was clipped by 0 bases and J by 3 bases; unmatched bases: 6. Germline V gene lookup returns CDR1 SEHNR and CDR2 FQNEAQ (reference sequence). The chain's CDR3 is CASSLALGTGGPNQPQHF. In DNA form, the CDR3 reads TGTGCCAGCAGCTTAGCGCTGGGGACAGGGGGCCCCAATCAGCCCCAGCATTTT.

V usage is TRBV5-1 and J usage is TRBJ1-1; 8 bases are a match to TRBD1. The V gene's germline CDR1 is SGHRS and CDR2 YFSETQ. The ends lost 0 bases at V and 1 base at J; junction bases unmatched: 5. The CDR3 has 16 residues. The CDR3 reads CASSLVGGQANTEAFF. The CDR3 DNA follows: TGCGCCAGCAGCTTGGTTGGGGGACAGGCGAACACTGAAGCTTTCTTT.

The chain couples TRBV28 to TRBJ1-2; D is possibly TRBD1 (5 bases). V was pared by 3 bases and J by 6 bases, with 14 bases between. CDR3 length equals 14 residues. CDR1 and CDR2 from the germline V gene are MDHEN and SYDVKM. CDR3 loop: CASSLTSGRHGYTF. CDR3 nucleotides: TGTGCCAGCAGTTTGACGTCAGGGCGTCATGGCTACACCTTC.

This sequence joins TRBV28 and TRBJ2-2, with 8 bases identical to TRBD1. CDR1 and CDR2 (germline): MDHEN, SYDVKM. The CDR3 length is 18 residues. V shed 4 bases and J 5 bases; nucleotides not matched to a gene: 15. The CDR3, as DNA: TGTGCCAGCAGTTCCTTATCCCCGGGACAGGTACTGACCGGGGAGCTGTTTTTT. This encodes CASSSLSPGQVLTGELFF.

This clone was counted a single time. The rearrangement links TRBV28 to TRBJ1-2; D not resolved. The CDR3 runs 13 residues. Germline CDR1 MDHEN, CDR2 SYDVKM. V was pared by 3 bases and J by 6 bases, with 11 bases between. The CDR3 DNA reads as TGTGCCAGCAGTTTTGCGCCCGGAGATGGCTACACCTTC. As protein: CASSFAPGDGYTF.

CDR3 bases: TGTGCCAGCAGTTACAAGGCGGGAGGAGACAATGAGCAGTTCTTC. Its protein product is CASSYKAGGDNEQFF. The V gene is TRBV6-5, the J gene TRBJ2-1; 8 bases are a match to TRBD2. The germline CDR1 and CDR2 sequences are MNHEY and SVGAGI. Losses at the gene ends were 2 bases for V and 5 bases for J; bases not matched to a gene: 5. CDR3 length: 15 amino acids.

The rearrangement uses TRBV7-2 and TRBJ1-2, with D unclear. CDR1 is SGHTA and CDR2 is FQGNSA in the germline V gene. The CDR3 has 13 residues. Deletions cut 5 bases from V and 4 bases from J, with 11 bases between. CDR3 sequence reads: CASSPAGIYGYTF. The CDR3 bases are TGTGCCAGCAGCCCCGCAGGCATCTATGGCTACACCTTC. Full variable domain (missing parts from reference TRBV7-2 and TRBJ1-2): GAGVSQSPSNKVTEKGKDVELRCDPISGHTALYWYRQSLGQGLEFLIYFQGNSAPDKSGLPSDRFSAERTGGSVSTLTIQRTQQEDSAVYLCASSPAGIYGYTFGSGTRLTVV.

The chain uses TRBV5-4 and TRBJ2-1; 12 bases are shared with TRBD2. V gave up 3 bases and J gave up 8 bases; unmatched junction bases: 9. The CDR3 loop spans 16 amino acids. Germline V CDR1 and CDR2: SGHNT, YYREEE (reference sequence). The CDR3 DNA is TGTGCCAGCAGCTCCCGGCTAGCGGGAGGGCCTTATGAGCAGTTCTTC. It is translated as CASSSRLAGGPYEQFF.

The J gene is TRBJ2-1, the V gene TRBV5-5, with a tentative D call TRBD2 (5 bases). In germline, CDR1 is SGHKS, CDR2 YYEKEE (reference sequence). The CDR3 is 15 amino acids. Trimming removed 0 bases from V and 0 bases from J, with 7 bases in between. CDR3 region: CASSLVGSSYNEQFF. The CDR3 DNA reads TGTGCCAGCAGCTTGGTAGGGAGCTCCTACAATGAGCAGTTCTTC.

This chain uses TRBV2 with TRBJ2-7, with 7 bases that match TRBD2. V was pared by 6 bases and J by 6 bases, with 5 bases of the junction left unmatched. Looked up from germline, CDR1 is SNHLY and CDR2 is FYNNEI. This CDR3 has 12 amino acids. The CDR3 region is CASRGGLLEQYF. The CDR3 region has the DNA TGTGCCAGCAGGGGAGGGCTTCTCGAGCAGTACTTC.

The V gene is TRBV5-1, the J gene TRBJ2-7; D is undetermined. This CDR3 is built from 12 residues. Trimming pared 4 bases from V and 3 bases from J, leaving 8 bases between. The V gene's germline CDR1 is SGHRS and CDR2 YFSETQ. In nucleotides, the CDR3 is TGCGCCAGCAGCGAAAGCCTCTACGAGCAGTACTTC. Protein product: CASSESLYEQYF. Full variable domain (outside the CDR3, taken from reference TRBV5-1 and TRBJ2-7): KAGVTQTPRYLIKTRGQQVTLSCSPISGHRSVSWYQQTPGQGLQFLFEYFSETQRNKGNFPGRFSGRQFSNSRSEMNVSTLELGDSALYLCASSESLYEQYFGPGTRLTVT.

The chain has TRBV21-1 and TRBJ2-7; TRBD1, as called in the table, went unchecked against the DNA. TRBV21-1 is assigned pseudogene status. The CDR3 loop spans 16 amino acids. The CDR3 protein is CASSKASGQGSHEQYF. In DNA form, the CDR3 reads TGTGCCAGCAGCAAAGCTTCCGGTCAGGGGTCCCACGAGCAGTACTTC.

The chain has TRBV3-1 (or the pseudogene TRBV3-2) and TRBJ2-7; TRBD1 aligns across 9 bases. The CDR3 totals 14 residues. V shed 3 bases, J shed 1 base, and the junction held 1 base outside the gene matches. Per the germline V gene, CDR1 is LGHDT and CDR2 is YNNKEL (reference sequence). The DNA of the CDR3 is TGTGCCAGCAGCCAGGGGACAGGGTCCTACGAGCAGTACTTC. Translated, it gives CASSQGTGSYEQYF.

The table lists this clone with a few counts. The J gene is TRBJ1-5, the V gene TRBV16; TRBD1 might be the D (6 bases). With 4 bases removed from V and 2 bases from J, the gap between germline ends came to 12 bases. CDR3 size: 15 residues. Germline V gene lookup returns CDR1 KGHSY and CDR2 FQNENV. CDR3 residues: CASSPREGGNQPQHF. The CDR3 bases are TGTGCCAGCAGCCCCCGGGAGGGGGGCAATCAGCCCCAGCATTTT.

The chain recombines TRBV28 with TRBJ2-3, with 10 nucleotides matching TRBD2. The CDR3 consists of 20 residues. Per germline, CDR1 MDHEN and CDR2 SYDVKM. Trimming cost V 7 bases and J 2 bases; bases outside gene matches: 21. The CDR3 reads CASKSGYPGASGGPTDTQYF. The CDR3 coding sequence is TGTGCCAGCAAAAGTGGATACCCCGGGGCTAGCGGGGGCCCCACAGATACGCAGTATTTT.

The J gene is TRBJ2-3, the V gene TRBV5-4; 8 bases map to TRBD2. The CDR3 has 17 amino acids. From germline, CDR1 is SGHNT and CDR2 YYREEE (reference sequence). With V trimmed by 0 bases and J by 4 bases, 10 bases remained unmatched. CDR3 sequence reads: CASSLGLDSGTPDTQYF. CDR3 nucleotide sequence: TGTGCCAGCAGCTTGGGTTTGGATAGCGGGACCCCAGATACGCAGTATTTT. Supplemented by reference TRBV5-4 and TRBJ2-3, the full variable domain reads ETGVTQSPTHLIKTRGQQVTLRCSSQSGHNTVSWYQQALGQGPQFIFQYYREEENGRGNFPPRFSGLQFPNYSSELNVNALELDDSALYLCASSLGLDSGTPDTQYFGPGTRLTVL.

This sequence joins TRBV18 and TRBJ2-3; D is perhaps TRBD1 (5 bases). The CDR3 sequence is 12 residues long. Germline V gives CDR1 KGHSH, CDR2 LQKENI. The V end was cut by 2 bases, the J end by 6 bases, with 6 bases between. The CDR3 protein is CASSPKGDTQYF. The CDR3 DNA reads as TGTGCCAGCTCACCAAAGGGGGATACGCAGTATTTT.

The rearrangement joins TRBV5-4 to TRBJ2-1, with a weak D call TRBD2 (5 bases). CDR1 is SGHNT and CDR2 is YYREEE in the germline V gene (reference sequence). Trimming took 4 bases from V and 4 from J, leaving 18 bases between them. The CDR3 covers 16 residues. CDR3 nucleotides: TGTGCCAGCAGCCCCGGAGGACCCTCTTGGTACAATGAGCAGTTCTTC. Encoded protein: CASSPGGPSWYNEQFF.

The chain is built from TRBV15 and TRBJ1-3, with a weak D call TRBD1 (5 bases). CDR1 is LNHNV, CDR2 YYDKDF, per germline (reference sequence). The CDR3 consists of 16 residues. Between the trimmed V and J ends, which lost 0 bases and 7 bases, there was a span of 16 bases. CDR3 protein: CATSRDRRATSNTIYF. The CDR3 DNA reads TGTGCCACCAGCAGAGATCGCAGGGCTACTAGCAACACCATATATTTT.

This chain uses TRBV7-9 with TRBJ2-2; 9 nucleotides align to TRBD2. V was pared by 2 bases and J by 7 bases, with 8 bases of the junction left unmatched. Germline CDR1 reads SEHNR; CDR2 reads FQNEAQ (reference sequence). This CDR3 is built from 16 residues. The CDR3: CASSLTLAGPDGELFF. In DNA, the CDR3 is TGTGCCAGCAGCTTAACACTAGCGGGCCCTGACGGGGAGCTGTTTTTT.

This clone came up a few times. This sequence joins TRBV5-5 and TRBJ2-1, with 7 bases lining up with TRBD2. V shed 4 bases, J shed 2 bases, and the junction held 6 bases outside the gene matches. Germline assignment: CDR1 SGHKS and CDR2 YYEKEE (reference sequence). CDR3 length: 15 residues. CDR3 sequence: CASSLLAGAYNEQFF. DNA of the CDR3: TGTGCCAGCAGCCTCCTGGCGGGGGCCTACAATGAGCAGTTCTTC.